This TCR beta chain was captured by sequencing in a study of shared clonotypes between healthy human individuals. Across the whole study: Participating donors consisted of two women and a few men aged 18 to 49.

Study-wide points: Sampling included only blood; tissue repertoires likely differ.

CD45RO-negative, CCR7-positively selected cells formed the naive CD8 fraction, excluding terminally differentiated effector memory CD45RA+ cells. Only Caucasian adults living in Nashville, Tennessee made up the donor group. The data were produced by immunoSEQ multiplex PCR, yet TCRdb's version contains in-frame clones alone and is incomplete. The repertoire holds about 820,000 clones, with about 91% as singletons. Note on this clone: The antigen is undetermined.

Unmatched junction bases numbered 15, after V lost 8 bases and J lost 1 base. The CDR3 has 17 amino acids. Germline CDR1 is LNHDA and CDR2 is SQIVND (reference sequence). The chain carries TRBV19 and TRBJ2-3; 7 bases match TRBD2. The TCR originated in a young man in good health. Material: naive CD8+ T cells sorted from blood. CDR3 sequence reads: CASDSGLGIVGTDTQYF. CDR3 DNA sequence: TGTGCCAGTGATAGCGGGTTGGGAATTGTGGGCACAGATACGCAGTATTTT.